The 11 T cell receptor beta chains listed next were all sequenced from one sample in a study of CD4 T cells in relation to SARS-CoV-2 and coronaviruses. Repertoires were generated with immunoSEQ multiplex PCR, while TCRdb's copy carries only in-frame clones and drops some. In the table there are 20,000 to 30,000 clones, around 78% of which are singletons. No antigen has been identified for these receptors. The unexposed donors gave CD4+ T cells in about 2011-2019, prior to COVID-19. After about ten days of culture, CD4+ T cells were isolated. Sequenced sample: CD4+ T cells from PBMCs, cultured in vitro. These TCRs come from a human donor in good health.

The CDR3 coding sequence is TGCGCCAGCAGCTTGATTAGGACTACGGCCTACGAGCAGTACTTC. Protein sequence: CASSLIRTTAYEQYF. V and J are TRBV5-1 and TRBJ2-7, with D possibly being TRBD2 (6 bases). V dropped 1 base and J dropped 2 bases, with 13 bases sitting between them. Germline CDR1 reads SGHRS; CDR2 reads YFSETQ. This CDR3 contains 15 residues.

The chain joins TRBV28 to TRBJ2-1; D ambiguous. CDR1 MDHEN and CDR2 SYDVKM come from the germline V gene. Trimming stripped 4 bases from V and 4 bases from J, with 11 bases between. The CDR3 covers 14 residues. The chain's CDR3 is CASSSPTGYNEQFF. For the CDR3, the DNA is TGTGCCAGCAGTTCGCCGACTGGATACAATGAGCAGTTCTTC.

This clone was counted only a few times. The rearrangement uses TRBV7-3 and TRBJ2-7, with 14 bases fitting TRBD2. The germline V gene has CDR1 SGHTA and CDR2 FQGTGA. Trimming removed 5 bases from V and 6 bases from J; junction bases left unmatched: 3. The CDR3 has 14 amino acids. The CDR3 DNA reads TGTGCCAGCAGCAAAGGGACTAGCGGGAGCGAGCAGTACTTC. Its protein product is CASSKGTSGSEQYF.

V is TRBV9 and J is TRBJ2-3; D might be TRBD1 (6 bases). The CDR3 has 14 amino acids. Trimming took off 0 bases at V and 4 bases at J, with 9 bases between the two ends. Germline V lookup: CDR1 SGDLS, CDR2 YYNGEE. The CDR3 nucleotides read TGTGCCAGCAGCGTAGGACAGGCCCCAGATACGCAGTATTTT. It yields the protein CASSVGQAPDTQYF.

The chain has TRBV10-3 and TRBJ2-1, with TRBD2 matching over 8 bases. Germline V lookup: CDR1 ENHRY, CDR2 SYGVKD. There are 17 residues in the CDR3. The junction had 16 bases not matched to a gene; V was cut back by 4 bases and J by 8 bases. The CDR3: CAISVSFLVTSADEQFF. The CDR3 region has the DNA TGTGCCATCAGTGTATCGTTTCTTGTGACTAGCGCGGATGAGCAGTTCTTC.

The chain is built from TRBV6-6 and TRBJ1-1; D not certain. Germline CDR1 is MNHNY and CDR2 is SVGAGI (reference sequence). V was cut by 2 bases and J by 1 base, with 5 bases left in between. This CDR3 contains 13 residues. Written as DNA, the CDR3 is TGTGCCAGCAGTTACGCAGGGAACACTGAAGCTTTCTTT. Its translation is CASSYAGNTEAFF.

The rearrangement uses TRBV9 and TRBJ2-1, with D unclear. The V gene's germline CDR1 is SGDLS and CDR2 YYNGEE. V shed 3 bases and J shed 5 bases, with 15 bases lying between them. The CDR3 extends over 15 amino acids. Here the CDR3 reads CASSATEPGHNEQFF. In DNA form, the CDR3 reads TGTGCCAGCAGCGCCACAGAACCGGGCCACAATGAGCAGTTCTTC.

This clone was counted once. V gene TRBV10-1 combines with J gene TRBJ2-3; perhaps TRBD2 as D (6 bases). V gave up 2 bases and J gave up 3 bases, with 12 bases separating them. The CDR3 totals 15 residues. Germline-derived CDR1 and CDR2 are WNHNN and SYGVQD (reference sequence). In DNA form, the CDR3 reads TGCGCCAGCAGTGAGAATGCGGGGAAGACAGATACGCAGTATTTT. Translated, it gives CASSENAGKTDTQYF.

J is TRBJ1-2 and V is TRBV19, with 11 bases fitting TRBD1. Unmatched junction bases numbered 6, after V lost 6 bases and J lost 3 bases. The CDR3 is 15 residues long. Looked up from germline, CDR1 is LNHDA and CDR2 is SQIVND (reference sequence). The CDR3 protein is CASRLLGQGDYGYTF. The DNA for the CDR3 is TGTGCCAGTAGACTCCTGGGACAGGGGGACTATGGCTACACCTTC.

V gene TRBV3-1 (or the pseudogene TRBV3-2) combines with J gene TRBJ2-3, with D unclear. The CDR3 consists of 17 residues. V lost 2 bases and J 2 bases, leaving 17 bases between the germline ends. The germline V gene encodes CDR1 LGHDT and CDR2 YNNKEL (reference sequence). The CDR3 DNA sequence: TGTGCCAGCAGCCAAACAAAGAGTTGGGAATACACAGATACGCAGTATTTT. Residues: CASSQTKSWEYTDTQYF.

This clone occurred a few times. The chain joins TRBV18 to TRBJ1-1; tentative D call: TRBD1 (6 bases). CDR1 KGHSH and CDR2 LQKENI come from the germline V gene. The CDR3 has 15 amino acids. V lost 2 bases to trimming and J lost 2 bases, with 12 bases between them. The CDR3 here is CASSPNEDSNTEAFF. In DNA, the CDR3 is TGTGCCAGCTCACCAAATGAGGACAGTAACACTGAAGCTTTCTTT.